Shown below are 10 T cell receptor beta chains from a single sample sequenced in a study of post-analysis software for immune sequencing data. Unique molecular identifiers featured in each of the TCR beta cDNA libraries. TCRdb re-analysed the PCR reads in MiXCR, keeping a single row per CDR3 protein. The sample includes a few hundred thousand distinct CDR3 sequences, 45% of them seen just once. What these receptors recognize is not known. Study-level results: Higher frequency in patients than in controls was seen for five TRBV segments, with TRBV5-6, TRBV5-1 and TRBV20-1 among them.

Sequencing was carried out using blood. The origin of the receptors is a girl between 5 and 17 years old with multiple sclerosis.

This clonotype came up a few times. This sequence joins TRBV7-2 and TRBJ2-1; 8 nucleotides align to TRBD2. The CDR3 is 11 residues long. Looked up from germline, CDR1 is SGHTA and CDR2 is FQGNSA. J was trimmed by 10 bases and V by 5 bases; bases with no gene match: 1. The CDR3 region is CASSGGREQFF. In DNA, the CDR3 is TGTGCCAGCAGCGGCGGGAGGGAGCAGTTCTTC. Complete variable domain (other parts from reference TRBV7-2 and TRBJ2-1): GAGVSQSPSNKVTEKGKDVELRCDPISGHTALYWYRQSLGQGLEFLIYFQGNSAPDKSGLPSDRFSAERTGGSVSTLTIQRTQQEDSAVYLCASSGGREQFFGPGTRLTVL.

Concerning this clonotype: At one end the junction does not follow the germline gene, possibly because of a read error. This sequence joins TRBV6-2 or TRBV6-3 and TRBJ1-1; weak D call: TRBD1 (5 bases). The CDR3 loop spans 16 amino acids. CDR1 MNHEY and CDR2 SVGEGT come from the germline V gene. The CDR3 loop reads CAGSYPRGQGNTEAFF. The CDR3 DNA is TGTGCCGGCAGTTACCCAAGGGGCCAGGGAAACACTGAAGCTTTCTTT.

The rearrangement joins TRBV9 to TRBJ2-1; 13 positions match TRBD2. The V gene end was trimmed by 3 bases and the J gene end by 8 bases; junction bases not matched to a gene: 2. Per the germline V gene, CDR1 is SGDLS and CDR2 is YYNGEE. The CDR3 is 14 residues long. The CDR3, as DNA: TGTGCCAGCAGCGGGACTAGCGGGAGTGATGAGCAGTTCTTC. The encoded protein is CASSGTSGSDEQFF. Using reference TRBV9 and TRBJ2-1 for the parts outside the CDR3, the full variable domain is DSGVTQTPKHLITATGQRVTLRCSPRSGDLSVYWYQQSLDQGLQFLIQYYNGEERAKGNILERFSAQQFPDLHSELNLSSLELGDSALYFCASSGTSGSDEQFFGPGTRLTVL.

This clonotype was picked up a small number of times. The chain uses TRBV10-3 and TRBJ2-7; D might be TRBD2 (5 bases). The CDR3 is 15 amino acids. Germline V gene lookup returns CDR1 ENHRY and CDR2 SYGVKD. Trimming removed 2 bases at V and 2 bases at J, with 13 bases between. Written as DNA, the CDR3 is TGTGCCATCAGTGAGGGACTTCCGACCACCTACGAGCAGTACTTC. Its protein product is CAISEGLPTTYEQYF.

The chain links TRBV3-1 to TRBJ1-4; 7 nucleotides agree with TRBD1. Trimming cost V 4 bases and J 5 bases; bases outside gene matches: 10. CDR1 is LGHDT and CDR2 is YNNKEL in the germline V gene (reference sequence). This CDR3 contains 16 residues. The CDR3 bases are TGTGCCAGCAGCCTCGGGGGACAGCTCAGGAATGAAAAACTGTTTTTT. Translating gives CASSLGGQLRNEKLFF.

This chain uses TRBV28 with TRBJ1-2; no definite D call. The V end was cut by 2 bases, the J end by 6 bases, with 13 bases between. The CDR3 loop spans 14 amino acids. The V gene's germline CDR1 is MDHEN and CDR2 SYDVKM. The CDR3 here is CASSLNGSPDGYTF. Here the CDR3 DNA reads TGTGCCAGCAGTTTAAATGGCTCTCCGGATGGCTACACCTTC.

The CDR3 here is CASSLKEEGYNEQFF. The DNA for the CDR3 is TGTGCCAGCAGCTTAAAGGAGGAGGGCTACAATGAGCAGTTCTTC. The chain couples TRBV13 to TRBJ2-1, with a possible D match to TRBD2 (6 bases). Deletions cut 2 bases from V and 3 bases from J, with 11 bases between. Germline CDR1 PRHDT, CDR2 FYEKMQ (reference sequence). This CDR3 is built from 15 residues.

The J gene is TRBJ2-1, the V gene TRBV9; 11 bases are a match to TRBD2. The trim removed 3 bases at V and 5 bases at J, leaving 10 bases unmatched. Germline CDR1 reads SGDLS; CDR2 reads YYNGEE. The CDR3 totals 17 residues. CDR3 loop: CASSDGLGGLADNEQFF. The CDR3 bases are TGTGCCAGCAGCGATGGTCTAGGGGGACTAGCGGACAATGAGCAGTTCTTC.

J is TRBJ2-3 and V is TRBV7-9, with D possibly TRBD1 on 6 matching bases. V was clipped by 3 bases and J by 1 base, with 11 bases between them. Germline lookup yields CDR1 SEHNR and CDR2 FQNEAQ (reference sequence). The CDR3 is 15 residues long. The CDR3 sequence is CASSLDSHGTDTQYF. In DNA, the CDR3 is TGTGCCAGCAGCTTGGACAGCCATGGCACAGATACGCAGTATTTT.

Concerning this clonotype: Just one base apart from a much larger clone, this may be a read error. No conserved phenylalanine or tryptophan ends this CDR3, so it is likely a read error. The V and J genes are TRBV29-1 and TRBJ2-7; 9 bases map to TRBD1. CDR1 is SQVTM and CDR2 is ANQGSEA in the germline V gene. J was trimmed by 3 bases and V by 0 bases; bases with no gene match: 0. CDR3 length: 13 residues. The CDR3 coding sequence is TGCAGCGTTGAAGAGGGACAGGGCTACGAGCAGTACTTA. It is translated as CSVEEGQGYEQYL.